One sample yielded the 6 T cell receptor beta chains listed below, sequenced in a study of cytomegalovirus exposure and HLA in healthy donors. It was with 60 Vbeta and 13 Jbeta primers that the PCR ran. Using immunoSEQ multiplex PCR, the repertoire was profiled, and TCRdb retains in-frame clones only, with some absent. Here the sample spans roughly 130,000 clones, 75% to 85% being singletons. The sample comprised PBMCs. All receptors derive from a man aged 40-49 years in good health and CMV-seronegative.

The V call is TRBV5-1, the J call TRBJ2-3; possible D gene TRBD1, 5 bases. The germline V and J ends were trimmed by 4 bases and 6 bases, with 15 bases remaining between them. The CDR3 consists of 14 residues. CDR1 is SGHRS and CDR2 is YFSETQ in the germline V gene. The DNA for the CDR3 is TGCGCCAGCAGCCTCCGGACAAATGGGGATACGCAGTATTTT. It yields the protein CASSLRTNGDTQYF.

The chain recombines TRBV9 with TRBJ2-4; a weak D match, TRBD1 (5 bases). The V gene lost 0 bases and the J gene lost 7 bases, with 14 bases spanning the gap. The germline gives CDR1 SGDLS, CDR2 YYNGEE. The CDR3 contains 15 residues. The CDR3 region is CASSVDPGSDNIQYF. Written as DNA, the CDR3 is TGTGCCAGCAGCGTAGATCCAGGGTCTGATAACATTCAGTACTTC.

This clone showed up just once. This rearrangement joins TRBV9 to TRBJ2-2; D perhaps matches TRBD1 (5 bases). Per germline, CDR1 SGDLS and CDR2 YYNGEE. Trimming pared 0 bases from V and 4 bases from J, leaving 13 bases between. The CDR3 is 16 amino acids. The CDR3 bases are TGTGCCAGCAGCGTAGGTTGGCGACAGACCACCGGGGAGCTGTTTTTT. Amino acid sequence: CASSVGWRQTTGELFF. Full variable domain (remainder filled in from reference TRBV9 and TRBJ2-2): DSGVTQTPKHLITATGQRVTLRCSPRSGDLSVYWYQQSLDQGLQFLIQYYNGEERAKGNILERFSAQQFPDLHSELNLSSLELGDSALYFCASSVGWRQTTGELFFGEGSRLTVL.

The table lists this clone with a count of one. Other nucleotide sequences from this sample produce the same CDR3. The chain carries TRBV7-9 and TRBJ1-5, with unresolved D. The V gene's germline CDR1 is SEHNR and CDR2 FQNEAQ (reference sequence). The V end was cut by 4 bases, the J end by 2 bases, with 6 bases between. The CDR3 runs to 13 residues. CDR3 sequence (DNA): TGTGCCAGCAGCTCTGAGGGCAATCAGCCCCAGCATTTT. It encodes CASSSEGNQPQHF.

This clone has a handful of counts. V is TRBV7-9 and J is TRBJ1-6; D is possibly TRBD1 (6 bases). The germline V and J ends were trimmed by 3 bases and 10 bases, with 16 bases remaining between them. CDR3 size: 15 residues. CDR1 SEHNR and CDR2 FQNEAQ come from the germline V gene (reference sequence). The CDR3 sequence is CASSFRDTLSSPLHF. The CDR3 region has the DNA TGTGCCAGCAGCTTCCGGGACACCTTATCCTCACCCCTCCACTTT.

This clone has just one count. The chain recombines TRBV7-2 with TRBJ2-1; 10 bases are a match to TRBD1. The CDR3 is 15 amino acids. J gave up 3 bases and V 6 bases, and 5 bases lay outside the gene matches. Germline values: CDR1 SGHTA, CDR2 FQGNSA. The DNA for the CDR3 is TGTGCCAGCAGGCCGGGACAGGGGAACTACAATGAGCAGTTCTTC. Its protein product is CASRPGQGNYNEQFF.